This passage covers 18 T cell receptor beta chains from one sample sequenced in a study of molecular identifiers for immune sequencing clone quantification. MiXCR, applied by TCRdb to the PCR reads, yields one record per CDR3 protein. The sample comprises 60,000 to 75,000 distinct CDR3 sequences, 15% to 20% of which are singletons, and about 1.5% rests with the top ten. Sequences were obtained from naive CD8+ T cells from blood, with Jurkat cell RNA spiked in. Subset described: FACS-sorted CD8+CD4-CCR7+CD45RA+ naive T cells. The receptor source for this set is a human donor in good health. Some libraries in this study had Jurkat cell RNA spiked in.

The chain carries TRBV27 and TRBJ2-7, with TRBD1 matching 8 bases. V shed 3 bases, J shed 4 bases, and the junction held 8 bases outside the gene matches. Germline CDR1 MNHEY, CDR2 SMNVEV (reference sequence). The CDR3 has 15 residues. The CDR3 sequence: CASSFARTGRYEQYF. CDR3 nucleotide sequence: TGTGCCAGCAGTTTCGCACGGACAGGGCGTTACGAGCAGTACTTC.

This clonotype was seen a few times. J is TRBJ2-2 and V is TRBV9; no firm D call. This CDR3 has 13 amino acids. Germline V gene sequence: CDR1 SGDLS, CDR2 YYNGEE. The V and J ends lost 0 bases and 5 bases respectively, with 5 bases between them. Here the CDR3 DNA reads TGTGCCAGCAGCGTAGAAGGGACCGGGGAGCTGTTTTTT. Protein sequence: CASSVEGTGELFF.

This clonotype occurred many times. V is TRBV5-6 and J is TRBJ2-7; 11 bases map to TRBD2. The V segment lost 1 base and the J segment 4 bases; nucleotides outside the gene matches: 13. The CDR3 spans 18 residues. CDR1 SGHDT and CDR2 YYEEEE come from the germline V gene. CDR3 sequence reads: CASSLLPRLAGTTYEQYF. The CDR3 nucleotides are TGTGCCAGCAGCTTGTTGCCCCGACTAGCGGGAACAACGTACGAGCAGTACTTC.

This clonotype came up many times. In nucleotides, the CDR3 is TGTGCCAGCAGCTTACAGCCGGGACTGGAGGGCACCGGGGAGCTGTTTTTT. This sequence encodes CASSLQPGLEGTGELFF. This chain uses TRBV7-3 with TRBJ2-2, with a weak D call TRBD2 (6 bases). The ends were cut back, 2 bases at V and 4 bases at J, with 17 bases in the middle. The germline V gene has CDR1 SGHTA and CDR2 FQGTGA. The CDR3 covers 17 residues.

This clonotype was recorded at least ten times. V and J are TRBV7-9 and TRBJ2-5; D uncertain. This CDR3 is built from 14 residues. Germline V gene data show CDR1 as SEHNR and CDR2 as FQNEAQ (reference sequence). Trimming removed 7 bases from V and 2 bases from J, with 14 bases in between. DNA for the CDR3: TGTGCCAGCACCCAATTCGCGAAGCAAGAGACCCAGTACTTC. As protein: CASTQFAKQETQYF.

The chain uses TRBV4-1 and TRBJ2-2; 8 bases line up with TRBD1. The CDR3 is 15 amino acids. Germline V gene sequence: CDR1 MGHRA, CDR2 YSYEKL. The trim removed 4 bases at V and 2 bases at J, leaving 3 bases unmatched. The CDR3 protein is CASSPDRVNTGELFF. As DNA, the CDR3 is TGCGCCAGCAGCCCGGACAGGGTCAACACCGGGGAGCTGTTTTTT.

For this clonotype: A much larger clone is a single base away; this may be a read error. This sequence joins TRBV6-5 and TRBJ1-5; D gene ambiguous. Looked up from germline, CDR1 is MNHEY and CDR2 is SVGAGI. This CDR3 comprises 13 residues. V lost 2 bases and J 9 bases, leaving 11 bases between the germline ends. Here the CDR3 reads CASSYSGCWPQHF. DNA for the CDR3: TGTGCCAGCAGTTACAGCGGATGTTGGCCCCAGCATTTT.

This chain connects TRBV12-3 or TRBV12-4 to TRBJ2-3, with 7 bases that match TRBD2. The CDR3 contains 15 residues. The V segment lost 2 bases and the J segment 2 bases; nucleotides outside the gene matches: 4. This CDR3 is CASSLSGGLTDTQYF. The DNA of the CDR3 is TGTGCCAGCAGTTTATCGGGGGGACTCACAGATACGCAGTATTTT.

This clonotype showed up many times. The chain has TRBV5-1 and TRBJ2-3; perhaps TRBD1 as D (5 bases). The CDR3 covers 17 residues. Trimming shortened V by 2 bases and J by 0 bases, and 16 bases separated the two germline ends. Germline CDR1 reads SGHRS; CDR2 reads YFSETQ. CDR3: CASSFNSQGYSTDTQYF. DNA for the CDR3: TGCGCCAGCAGCTTCAACTCTCAGGGTTATAGCACAGATACGCAGTATTTT.

The sample holds many counts of this clonotype. The chain combines TRBV7-6 with TRBJ2-7; TRBD2 aligns across 8 bases. CDR3 length: 13 amino acids. Germline V CDR1 and CDR2: SGHVS, FNYEAQ. The ends lost 5 bases at V and 7 bases at J; junction bases unmatched: 7. CDR3 coding DNA: TGTGCCAGCAGCCGACTGGGCGGGGGGGAGCAGTACTTC. It yields the protein CASSRLGGGEQYF.

This clonotype occurred once. The CDR3 DNA is TGTGCCAGCAGTTTACAGCGGCAGGGTGCGAGCTACGAGCAGTACTTC. This translates into CASSLQRQGASYEQYF. The rearrangement joins TRBV27 to TRBJ2-7; the D call may be TRBD1 or TRBD2 (5 bases each). This CDR3 comprises 16 residues. Germline CDR1 MNHEY, CDR2 SMNVEV (reference sequence). The V gene lost 2 bases and the J gene lost 3 bases, with 17 bases spanning the gap.

Comment on this clonotype: One junction end disagrees with the germline gene, perhaps due to a read error. In DNA form, the CDR3 reads TGTGCCGGCAGTCTATACCGCACAGATACGCAGTATTTT. It encodes CAGSLYRTDTQYF. This sequence joins TRBV7-9 and TRBJ2-3; D gene ambiguous. The CDR3 consists of 13 residues. The germline V gene has CDR1 SEHNR and CDR2 FQNEAQ (reference sequence).

Ten or more counts support this clonotype. A junction boundary mismatches the germline segment, possibly from a read error. The chain joins TRBV6-2 or TRBV6-3 to TRBJ2-4; possible D gene TRBD1, 6 bases. This CDR3 has 15 amino acids. The V gene's germline CDR1 is MNHEY and CDR2 SVGEGT. CDR3 sequence reads: CASNYLGQPKNIQYF. The CDR3 region has the DNA TGTGCCAGCAATTACCTGGGACAACCCAAAAACATTCAGTACTTC.

This sequence joins TRBV6-5 and TRBJ2-7, with 9 bases lining up with TRBD1. From germline, CDR1 is MNHEY and CDR2 SVGAGI. This CDR3 contains 13 residues. Trimming took 6 bases from V and 4 from J; bases not matched to a gene: 4. The CDR3 DNA reads as TGTGCCAGCAGCTCCGGGACAGGGTACGAGCAGTACTTC. Translating it yields CASSSGTGYEQYF.

Ten or more counts support this clonotype. The chain has TRBV25-1 and TRBJ2-2, with D uncertain. Germline V CDR1 and CDR2: MGHDK, SYGVNS. V was clipped by 9 bases and J by 3 bases, with 14 bases between them. This CDR3 spans 14 amino acids. Here the CDR3 reads CASQLDRYTGELFF. Here the CDR3 DNA reads TGTGCCAGTCAGCTCGATCGGTACACCGGGGAGCTGTTTTTT. Full variable domain (rest looked up from reference TRBV25-1 and TRBJ2-2): EADIYQTPRYLVIGTGKKITLECSQTMGHDKMYWYQQDPGMELHLIHYSYGVNSTEKGDLSSESTVSRIRTEHFPLTLESARPSHTSQYLCASQLDRYTGELFFGEGSRLTVL.

This clonotype was seen many times. J is TRBJ2-1 and V is TRBV27, with D unclear. CDR3 length: 15 amino acids. Germline-derived CDR1 and CDR2 are MNHEY and SMNVEV (reference sequence). The germline V and J ends were trimmed by 6 bases and 4 bases, with 16 bases remaining between them. The CDR3 loop reads CASSPIEASYNEQFF. CDR3 in DNA: TGTGCCAGCAGCCCCATTGAGGCCTCGTACAATGAGCAGTTCTTC.

At least ten counts were recorded for this clonotype. The chain combines TRBV20-1 with TRBJ2-2; a weak D match, TRBD2 (6 bases). Germline assignment: CDR1 DFQATT and CDR2 SNEGSKA (reference sequence). The CDR3 sequence is 18 residues long. V gave up 1 base and J gave up 1 base, with 19 bases separating them. This CDR3 is CSARVWGGLPKNTGELFF. The CDR3 DNA is TGCAGTGCTAGAGTTTGGGGAGGACTCCCCAAGAACACCGGGGAGCTGTTTTTT.

This clonotype was seen ten or more times. V is TRBV4-1 and J is TRBJ2-7; 7 bases match TRBD2. CDR1 is MGHRA and CDR2 is YSYEKL in the germline V gene. V shed 6 bases and J 2 bases; nucleotides not matched to a gene: 1. The CDR3 is made up of 12 amino acids. CDR3 DNA: TGCGCCAGCAGAGCGGGGACCTACGAGCAGTACTTC. Amino acids: CASRAGTYEQYF.